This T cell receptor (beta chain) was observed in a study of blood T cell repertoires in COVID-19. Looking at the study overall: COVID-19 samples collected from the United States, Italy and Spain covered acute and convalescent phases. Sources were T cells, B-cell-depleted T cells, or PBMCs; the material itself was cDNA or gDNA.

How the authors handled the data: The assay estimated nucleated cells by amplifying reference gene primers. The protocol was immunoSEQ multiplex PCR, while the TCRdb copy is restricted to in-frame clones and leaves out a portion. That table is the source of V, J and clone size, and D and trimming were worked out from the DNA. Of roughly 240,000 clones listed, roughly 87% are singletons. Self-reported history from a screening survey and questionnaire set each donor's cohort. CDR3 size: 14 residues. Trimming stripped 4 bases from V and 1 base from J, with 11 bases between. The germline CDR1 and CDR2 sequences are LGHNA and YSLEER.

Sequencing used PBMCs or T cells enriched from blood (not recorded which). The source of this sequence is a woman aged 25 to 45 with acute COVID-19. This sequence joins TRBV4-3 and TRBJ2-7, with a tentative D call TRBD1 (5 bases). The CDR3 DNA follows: TGCGCCAGCAGCCGAGGACACCATTCCTACGAGCAGTACTTC. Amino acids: CASSRGHHSYEQYF.